This T cell receptor (beta chain) stems from a study of T cell responses to AZD1222 COVID-19 vaccine. Assay: immunoSEQ multiplex PCR; the TCRdb copy retains only in-frame clones and omits some. The table lists 150,000 to 180,000 clones, over 80% of them singletons, with over 8% in the top ten. A word on this clone: The antigen remains undetermined.

Germline values: CDR1 SGHRS, CDR2 YFSETQ. The CDR3 has 14 amino acids. Trimming took 4 bases from V and 0 from J, leaving 11 bases between them. Findings and limits, study-wide: The sample set comprised mostly white British donors with more females, and clonal diversity was possibly underestimated. After the peak T cell response, and only then, were repertoires sampled. Baseline seropositivity characterized only six AZD1222 recipients. Regions 160-218 and 743-854 dominated among vaccine-associated CD4 TCRs spanning spike.

The sequencing here drew on peripheral blood, taken 28 days after the second AZD1222 dose. The TCR was taken from an adult who received the AZD1222 COVID-19 vaccine. V usage is TRBV5-1 and J usage is TRBJ2-7; either TRBD1 or TRBD2 may supply D (5 bases each). The CDR3 protein is CASSPGPFSYEQYF. The CDR3 region has the DNA TGCGCCAGCAGCCCGGGACCTTTCTCCTACGAGCAGTACTTC.